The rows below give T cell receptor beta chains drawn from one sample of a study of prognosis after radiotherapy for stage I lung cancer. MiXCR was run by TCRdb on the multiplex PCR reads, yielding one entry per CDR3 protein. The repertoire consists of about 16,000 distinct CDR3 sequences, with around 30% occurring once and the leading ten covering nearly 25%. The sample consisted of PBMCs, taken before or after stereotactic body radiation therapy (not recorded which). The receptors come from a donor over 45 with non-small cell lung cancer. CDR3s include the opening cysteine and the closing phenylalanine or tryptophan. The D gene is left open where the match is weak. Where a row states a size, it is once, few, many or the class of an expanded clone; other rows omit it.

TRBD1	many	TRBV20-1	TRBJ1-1	CSAHDRGRSTEAFF	TGCAGTGCACATGACAGGGGGCGGTCCACTGAAGCTTTCTTT
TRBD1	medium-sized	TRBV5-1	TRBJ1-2	CASSLEGAQRGAGYTF	TGCGCCAGCAGCTTGGAGGGGGCGCAGAGGGGAGCTGGCTACACCTTC
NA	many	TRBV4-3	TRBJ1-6	CASSQVLRSSPLHF	TGCGCCAGCAGCCAAGTCCTGAGGAGCTCACCCCTCCACTTT
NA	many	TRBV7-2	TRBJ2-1	CASSLNPVYNEQFF	TGTGCCAGCAGCTTAAACCCAGTATACAATGAGCAGTTCTTC
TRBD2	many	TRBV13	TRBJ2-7	CASSRPSGLAVPYEQYF	TGTGCCAGCAGCCGGCCCTCGGGACTAGCGGTACCCTACGAGCAGTACTTC
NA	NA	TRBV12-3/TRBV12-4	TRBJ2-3	CASSLVRASELDKQYF	TGTGCCAGCAGTTTAGTGCGGGCTAGCGAGTTAGATAAGCAGTATTTT
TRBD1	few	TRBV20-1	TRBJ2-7	CSARDRDRGYYEQYF	TGCAGTGCTAGAGACCGCGACAGGGGGTACTACGAGCAGTACTTC
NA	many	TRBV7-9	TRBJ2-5	CASSFREKETQYF	TGTGCCAGCAGCTTCCGCGAGAAAGAGACCCAGTACTTC
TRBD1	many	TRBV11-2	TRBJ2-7	CASSVRQGAYEQYF	TGTGCCAGCAGCGTCCGACAGGGGGCCTACGAGCAGTACTTC
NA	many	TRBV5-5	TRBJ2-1	CASSGRGNEQFF	TGTGCCAGCTCTGGCAGGGGAAATGAGCAGTTCTTC
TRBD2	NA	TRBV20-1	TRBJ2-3	CSARRTSVSRVGTDTQYF	TGCAGTGCTAGGCGTACTAGCGTGAGCAGGGTGGGCACAGATACGCAGTATTTT
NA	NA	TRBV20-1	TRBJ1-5	CIFSQGDQPQHF	TGCATTTTCTCACAGGGAGATCAGCCCCAGCATTTT
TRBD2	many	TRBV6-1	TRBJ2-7	CASSESGGGGEQYF	TGTGCCAGCAGTGAATCGGGGGGGGGCGGCGAGCAGTACTTC
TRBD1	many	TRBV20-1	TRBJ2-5	CSGRQGRETQYF	TGCAGCGGAAGACAGGGAAGGGAGACCCAGTACTTC
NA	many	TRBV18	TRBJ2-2	CASSPSRLGNTGELFF	TGTGCCAGCTCACCGTCAAGGTTAGGGAACACCGGGGAGCTGTTTTTT
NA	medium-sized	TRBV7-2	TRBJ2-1	CASSLSIRGGPYNEQFF	TGTGCCAGCAGCTTATCTATCAGAGGCGGACCTTACAATGAGCAGTTCTTC
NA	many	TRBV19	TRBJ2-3	CASSVGGAWTDTQYF	TGTGCCAGTAGTGTGGGGGGCGCTTGGACAGATACGCAGTATTTT
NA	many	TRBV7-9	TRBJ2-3	CASSLGSGTDTQYF	TGTGCCAGCAGCTTAGGGTCTGGCACAGATACGCAGTATTTT
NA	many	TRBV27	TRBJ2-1	CASSLMVGGEQFF	TGTGCCAGCAGTTTAATGGTAGGGGGTGAGCAGTTCTTC
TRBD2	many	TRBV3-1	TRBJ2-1	CASSQEYREGLWNEQFF	TGTGCCAGCAGCCAAGAGTACCGGGAGGGCCTCTGGAATGAGCAGTTCTTC
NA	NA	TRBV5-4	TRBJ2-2	CASSTGPGVSNTGELFF	TGTGCCAGCAGCACGGGGCCTGGGGTCTCGAACACCGGGGAACTGTTTTTT
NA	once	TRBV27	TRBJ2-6	CASSWRPSSASNVLTF	TGTGCCAGCAGTTGGCGGCCAAGCTCTGCGTCCAACGTCCTGACTTTC
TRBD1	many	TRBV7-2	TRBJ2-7	CASSTNRGSSYEQYF	TGTGCCAGCAGCACAAACAGGGGGTCCTCCTACGAGCAGTACTTC
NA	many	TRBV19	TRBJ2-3	CASSISRAGGTDTQYF	TGTGCCAGTAGTATATCTCGGGCAGGGGGCACAGATACGCAGTATTTT
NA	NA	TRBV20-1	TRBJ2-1	CISQGEWSYNEQFF	TGCATCTCCCAGGGAGAATGGTCCTACAATGAGCAGTTCTTC
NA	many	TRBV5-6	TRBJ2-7	CASSRDWREQYF	TGTGCCAGCAGCCGGGACTGGCGAGAGCAGTACTTC
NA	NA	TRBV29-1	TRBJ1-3	CSYGDGGNTIYF	TGCAGCTACGGGGACGGTGGAAACACGATATATTTT
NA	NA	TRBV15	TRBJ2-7	CDNSRVQGYEQYF	TGTGACAACAGCAGAGTACAGGGCTACGAGCAGTACTTC
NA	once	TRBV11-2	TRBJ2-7	CASRDGVSYEQYF	TGTGCCAGCCGGGACGGGGTCTCCTACGAGCAGTACTTC
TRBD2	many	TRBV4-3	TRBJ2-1	CASSNGVAGLDEQFF	TGCGCCAGCAGCAACGGGGTAGCGGGACTGGATGAGCAGTTCTTC
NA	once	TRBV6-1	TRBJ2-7	CASSTTGLAYEQYF	TGTGCCAGCAGTACCACAGGCCTAGCCTACGAGCAGTACTTC